The T cell receptor beta chain described here comes from a study of cytotoxic CD8 clonotypes in ibrutinib-treated CLL. This clone was seen repeatedly, ten times or more. The antigen remains unidentified. Only in-frame clones appear in the TCRdb table, and some are missing; sequencing was by immunoSEQ multiplex PCR. The sample yields approximately 100,000 clones, 58% seen once. Library input was around 2 micrograms of DNA from cryopreserved PBMCs. General observations from the study: Clonality was elevated at ibrutinib response and had returned toward baseline at progression. Clonality at baseline surpassed age-matched healthy donors and tracked circulating CD8+ T-cell counts. Treatment saw public clonotypes, which were uncommon, either contract or stay stable.

The CDR3 loop spans 12 amino acids. V trimming: 0 bases; J trimming: 13 bases; junction bases outside the gene matches: 3. Germline CDR1 and CDR2: LNHNV and YYDKDF (reference sequence). The TCR was taken from a human donor with chronic lymphocytic leukemia. Specimen: PBMCs, collected after 24 months of ibrutinib treatment. The chain combines TRBV15 with TRBJ1-2, with 9 bases fitting TRBD1. The CDR3: CATSRDGQGCTF. CDR3 DNA: TGTGCCACCAGCAGAGACGGACAGGGGTGCACCTTC.